This TCR beta chain was observed in a study of T cells in Graves' hyperthyroidism and ophthalmopathy. There were TCR beta CDR3 regions amplified from RNA transcripts. An initial round of RT-PCR targeting the TCR CDR3 relied on the HTBI primer set. Via MiXCR, TCRdb re-called the multiplex PCR reads, giving one row per CDR3 protein. Among 340,000 or so distinct CDR3 sequences listed, roughly 17% were seen once. This sequence was found in a man in his thirties or forties with Graves' hyperthyroidism. The sample consisted of blood.

The CDR3, as DNA: TGTGCCAGCAGCTTAGGTTGGGGGCTTGGCACTGAAGCTTTCTTT. Translating it yields CASSLGWGLGTEAFF. The chain combines TRBV7-9 with TRBJ1-1, with D tentatively TRBD1 (6 bases). Germline V gene lookup returns CDR1 SEHNR and CDR2 FQNEAQ (reference sequence). The CDR3 extends over 15 amino acids. V gave up 1 base and J gave up 4 bases, with 13 bases separating them. The whole variable domain, filled in from reference TRBV7-9 and TRBJ1-1, reads DTGVSQNPRHKITKRGQNVTFRCDPISEHNRLYWYRQTLGQGPEFLTYFQNEAQLEKSRLLSDRFSAERPKGSFSTLEIQRTEQGDSAMYLCASSLGWGLGTEAFFGQGTRLTVV.